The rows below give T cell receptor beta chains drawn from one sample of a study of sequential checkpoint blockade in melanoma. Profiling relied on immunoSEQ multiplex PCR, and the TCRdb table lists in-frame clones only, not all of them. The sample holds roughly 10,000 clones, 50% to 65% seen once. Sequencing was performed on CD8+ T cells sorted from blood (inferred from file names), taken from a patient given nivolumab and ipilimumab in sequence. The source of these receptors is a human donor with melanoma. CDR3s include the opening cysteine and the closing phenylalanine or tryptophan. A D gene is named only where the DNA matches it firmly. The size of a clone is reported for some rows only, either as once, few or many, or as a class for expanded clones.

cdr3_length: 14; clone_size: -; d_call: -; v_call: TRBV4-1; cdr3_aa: CASSPRQGSYEQYF
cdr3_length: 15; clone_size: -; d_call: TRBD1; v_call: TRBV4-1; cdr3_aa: CASSPFPTGTEQAFF
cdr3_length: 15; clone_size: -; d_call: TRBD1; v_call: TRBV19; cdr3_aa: CASSTWTGQNTEAFF
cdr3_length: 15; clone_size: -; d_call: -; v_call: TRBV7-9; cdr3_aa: CASSFYRGANTEAFF
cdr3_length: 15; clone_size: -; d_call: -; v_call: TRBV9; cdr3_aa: CASSVARAGSGPLHF
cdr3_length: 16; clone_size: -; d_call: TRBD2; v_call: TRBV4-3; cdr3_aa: CASSQDARRGVHEQFF
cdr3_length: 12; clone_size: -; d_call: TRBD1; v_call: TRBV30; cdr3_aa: CAWNRGQTEAFF
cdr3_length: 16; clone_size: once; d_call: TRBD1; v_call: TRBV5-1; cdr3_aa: CASSRSRDRKYNEQFF
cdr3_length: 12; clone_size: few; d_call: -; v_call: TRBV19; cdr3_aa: CASGITDYVQYF
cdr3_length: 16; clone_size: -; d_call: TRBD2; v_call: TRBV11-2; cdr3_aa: CASSLVAGVDTGELFF
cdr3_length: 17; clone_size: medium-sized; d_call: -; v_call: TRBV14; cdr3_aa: CASSQDPQGSYTGELFF
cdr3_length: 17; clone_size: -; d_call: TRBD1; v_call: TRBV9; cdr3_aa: CASSVGLGQALTDTQYF
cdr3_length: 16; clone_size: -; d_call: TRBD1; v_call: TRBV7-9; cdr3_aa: CASSLQGDYTGNTIYF
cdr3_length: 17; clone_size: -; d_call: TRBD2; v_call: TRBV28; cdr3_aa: CASSPHSAGTTTDTQYF
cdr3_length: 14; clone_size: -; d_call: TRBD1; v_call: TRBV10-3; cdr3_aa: CAISSLDRGPEAFF
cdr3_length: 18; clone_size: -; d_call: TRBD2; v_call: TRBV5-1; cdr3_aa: CASSSKGAGGLRDNEQFF
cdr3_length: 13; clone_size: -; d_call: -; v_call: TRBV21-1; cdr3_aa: CASSLDSLYGYTF
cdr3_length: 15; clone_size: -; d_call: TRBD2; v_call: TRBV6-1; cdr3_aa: CASSAEAGGLNEQFF
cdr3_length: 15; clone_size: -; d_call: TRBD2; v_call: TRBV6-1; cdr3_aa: CASVGTSGGYNEQFF
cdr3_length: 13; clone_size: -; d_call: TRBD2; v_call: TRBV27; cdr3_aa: CATLGRATDTQYF
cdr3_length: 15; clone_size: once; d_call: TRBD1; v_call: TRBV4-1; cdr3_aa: CASSQGAGGGTEAFF
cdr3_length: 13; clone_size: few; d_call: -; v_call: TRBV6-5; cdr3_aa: CASSEENHYEQYF
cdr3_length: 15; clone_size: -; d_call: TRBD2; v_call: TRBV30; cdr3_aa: CAWGGLAGKRYEQYF
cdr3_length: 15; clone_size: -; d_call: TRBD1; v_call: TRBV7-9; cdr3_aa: CASSFSQGPVYEQYF
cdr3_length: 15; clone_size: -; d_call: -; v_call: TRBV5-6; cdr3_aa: CASSRGILAKNIQYF
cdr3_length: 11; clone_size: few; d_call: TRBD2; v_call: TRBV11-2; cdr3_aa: CASRLSGAQYF
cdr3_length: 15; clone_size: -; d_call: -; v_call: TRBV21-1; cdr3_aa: CASSPAGGFSYEQYF
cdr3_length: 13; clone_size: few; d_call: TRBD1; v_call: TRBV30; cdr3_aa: CAWTDRDTGELFF
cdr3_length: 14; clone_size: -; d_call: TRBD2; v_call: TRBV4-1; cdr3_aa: CASSQGLGVNEQFF
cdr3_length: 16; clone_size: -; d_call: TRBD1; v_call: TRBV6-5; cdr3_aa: CASSYSEGALRETQYF
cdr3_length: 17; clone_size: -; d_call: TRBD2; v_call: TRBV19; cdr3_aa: CASSIDPPGLANNEQFF
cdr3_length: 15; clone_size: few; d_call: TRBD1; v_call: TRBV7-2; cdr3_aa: CASSLAAQGQYEQYF
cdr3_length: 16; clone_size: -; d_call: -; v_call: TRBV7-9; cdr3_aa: CASSQEAALGSYEQYF
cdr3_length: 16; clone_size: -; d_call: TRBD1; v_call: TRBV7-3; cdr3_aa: CASSFSRTGGYNEQFF
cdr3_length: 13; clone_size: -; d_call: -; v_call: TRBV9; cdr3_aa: CASSVGRTSGYTF
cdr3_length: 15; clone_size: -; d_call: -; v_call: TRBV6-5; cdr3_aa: CASSYGAGVYNEQFF
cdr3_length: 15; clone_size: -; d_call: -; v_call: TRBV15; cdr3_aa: CATASDRSGANVLTF
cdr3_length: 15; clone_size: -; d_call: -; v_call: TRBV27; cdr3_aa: CASSLGSPFQETQYF
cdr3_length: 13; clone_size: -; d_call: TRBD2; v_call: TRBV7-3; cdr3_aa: CASSWGGIDEQYF
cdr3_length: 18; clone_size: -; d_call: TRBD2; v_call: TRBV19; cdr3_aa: CASSLSGLAGPPPYEQYF
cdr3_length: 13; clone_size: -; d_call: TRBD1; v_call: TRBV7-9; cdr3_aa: CASSEGQVYEQYF
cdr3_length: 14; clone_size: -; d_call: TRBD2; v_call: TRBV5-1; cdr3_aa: CASSLGEGQDTQYF
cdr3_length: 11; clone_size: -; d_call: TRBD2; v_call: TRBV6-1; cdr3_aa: CASSEGLAQYF
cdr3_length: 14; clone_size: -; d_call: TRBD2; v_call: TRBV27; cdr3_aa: CASSLTSGEYEQYF
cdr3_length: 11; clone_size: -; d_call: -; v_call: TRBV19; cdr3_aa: CATGRFQPQHF
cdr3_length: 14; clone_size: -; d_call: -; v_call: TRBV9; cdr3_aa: CASSEAGFNTEAFF
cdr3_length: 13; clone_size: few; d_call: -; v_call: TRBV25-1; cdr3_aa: CASSVIAYNEQFF
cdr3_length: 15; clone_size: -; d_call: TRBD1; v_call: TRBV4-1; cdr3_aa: CASSQDPGTGEEQYF
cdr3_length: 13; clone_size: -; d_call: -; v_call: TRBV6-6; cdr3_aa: CASSYRDNQPQHF